This entry concerns a single T cell receptor (beta chain). Its antigen is unknown. At one end the junction does not follow the germline gene, possibly because of a read error. Sequencing of cultured CD4+ T cell DNA used the Oncomine TCR Beta short-read assay. TCRdb independently ran MiXCR on the PCR reads; one entry per CDR3 protein. Of some 16,000 distinct CDR3 sequences listed, roughly 63% were seen once; the top ten hold around 12%. Indicated treatment: approximately 11-day PBMC culture with coronavirus spike peptide pools or control peptides (ViraFEST assay). Germline assignment: CDR1 ENHRY and CDR2 SYGVKD. There are 17 residues in the CDR3. This sample stems from a study of vaccination and CD4 T cells after COVID-19.

The sequencing sample was made of CD4+ T cells from blood, cultured in vitro. This TCR was sampled from a human donor who had recovered from COVID-19. The chain is built from TRBV10-3 and TRBJ2-7; 8 bases align to TRBD2. The CDR3 DNA is TGTGCCAGCAGTCCTACCTTTTGGAGCGGGGGACCTTACGAGCAGTACTTC. Its protein product is CASSPTFWSGGPYEQYF.